These 25 T cell receptor beta chains share one sample of origin, sequenced in a study of T cells in Graves' hyperthyroidism and ophthalmopathy (dated by TCRdb to the late 2010s). Libraries were built with multiplex PCR. Reads for this sample came from an Illumina HiSeq 2000. The TCR beta CDR3 regions were amplified from RNA transcripts. The TCR CDR3 was subjected to a first round of RT-PCR using the HTBI primer set and the Qiagen OneStep RT-PCR kit. TCRdb itself trimmed the public reads at Q25 with fastp, ran MiXCR and retained productive beta chains. One record per CDR3 amino acid sequence lists the most common genes and DNA. The sample contains around 620,000 distinct CDR3 sequences, 46% of them found a single time. In total, the top ten clones hold around 20% of the sample. The sample comprised peripheral blood or thyroid tissue (not recorded which). The receptor set was obtained from an adult woman with Graves' disease, either hyperthyroidism or ophthalmopathy (not recorded which).

This clonotype was detected ten times or more. This rearrangement joins TRBV5-1 to TRBJ2-7; D call uncertain. This CDR3 has 13 residues. Germline assignment: CDR1 SGHRS and CDR2 YFSETQ. V gave up 4 bases and J gave up 7 bases, with 15 bases separating them. This CDR3 is CASSQLVEDEQYF. CDR3 nucleotide sequence: TGCGCCAGCAGCCAGTTAGTAGAGGATGAGCAGTACTTC.

Note on this clonotype: The final CDR3 position lacks the conserved phenylalanine or tryptophan, pointing to a likely read error. The chain links TRBV30 to TRBJ1-2; D is unresolved. Germline CDR1 is GTSNPN and CDR2 is SVGIG (reference sequence). This CDR3 is built from 14 residues. V shed 2 bases and J shed 4 bases, with 14 bases lying between them. CDR3 sequence reads: CAWSPLVAGYGYTL. The DNA for the CDR3 is TGTGCCTGGAGTCCCTTAGTGGCAGGCTATGGCTACACCCTC.

This clonotype was picked up a small number of times. The V gene is TRBV30, the J gene TRBJ1-2, with D possibly matching TRBD1 (6 bases). V lost 0 bases and J 8 bases, leaving 13 bases between the germline ends. This CDR3 is built from 13 residues. The germline gives CDR1 GTSNPN, CDR2 SVGIG (reference sequence). CDR3 nucleotide sequence: TGTGCCTGGAGTGTTGGGGGCGACGGAGGCTACACCTTC. It specifies CAWSVGGDGGYTF.

This clonotype showed up just a few times. The chain uses TRBV12-5 and TRBJ1-1; D is possibly TRBD1 (5 bases). This CDR3 is built from 14 residues. Per germline, CDR1 LGHNT and CDR2 FRNRAP. V was clipped by 7 bases and J by 6 bases, with 18 bases between them. CDR3 sequence (DNA): TGTGCTAGTGACTCGACGGGGGGTATGGCTGAAGCTTTCTTT. This translates into CASDSTGGMAEAFF.

Many counts were recorded for this clonotype. The rearrangement links TRBV12-3 or TRBV12-4 to TRBJ1-4; D might be TRBD1 (6 bases). V lost 3 bases, J lost 1 base, and 15 bases lay in between. The CDR3 runs to 17 residues. This CDR3 is CASSLTGRGLTNEKLFF. The CDR3 DNA reads as TGTGCCAGCAGTTTGACCGGAAGGGGGTTAACTAATGAAAAACTGTTTTTT.

This clonotype was seen more than once but under ten times. The chain uses TRBV6-1 and TRBJ2-7; 8 bases line up with TRBD2. Germline assignment: CDR1 MNHNS and CDR2 SASEGT. This CDR3 is built from 14 residues. The V and J ends lost 7 bases and 8 bases, in that order; junction bases with no gene match: 13. The CDR3 DNA follows: TGTGCCAGCAATCGGGGTAGCGGGGCGTTCAAGCAGTACTTC. Translated: CASNRGSGAFKQYF.

Written as DNA, the CDR3 is TGCGCCAGCAGTATACAGATTCGCACAGATACGCAGTATTTT. The encoded protein is CASSIQIRTDTQYF. The chain is built from TRBV5-1 and TRBJ2-3; no firm D call. Germline assignment: CDR1 SGHRS and CDR2 YFSETQ. Trimming stripped 5 bases from V and 1 base from J, with 11 bases between. The CDR3 has 14 residues. The whole variable domain, filled in from reference TRBV5-1 and TRBJ2-3, reads KAGVTQTPRYLIKTRGQQVTLSCSPISGHRSVSWYQQTPGQGLQFLFEYFSETQRNKGNFPGRFSGRQFSNSRSEMNVSTLELGDSALYLCASSIQIRTDTQYFGPGTRLTVL.

The chain carries TRBV20-1 and TRBJ1-5; D is unclear. TRBJ2-3 explains the end of the DNA better; the J call may be wrong. The CDR3 runs 14 residues. Germline assignment: CDR1 DFQATT and CDR2 SNEGSKA (reference sequence). Here the CDR3 reads CSARGGGAQETQYF. DNA of the CDR3: TGCAGTGCTAGAGGGGGTGGAGCACAAGAGACCCAGTATTTT.

The rearrangement joins TRBV5-1 to TRBJ2-7; perhaps TRBD2 as D (5 bases). Germline V lookup: CDR1 SGHRS, CDR2 YFSETQ. The CDR3 extends over 15 amino acids. Trimming pared 4 bases from V and 3 bases from J, leaving 17 bases between. In nucleotides, the CDR3 is TGCGCCAGCAGCCCCGGGGAAGGGCGAGGCTACGAGCAGTACTTC. It translates to CASSPGEGRGYEQYF.

The table lists this clonotype with many counts. The chain carries TRBV5-1 and TRBJ1-6; no clear D gene. This CDR3 has 14 amino acids. Germline V CDR1 and CDR2: SGHRS, YFSETQ. V gave up 4 bases and J gave up 8 bases, with 13 bases separating them. The CDR3 reads CASSPADSDSPLHF. The DNA of the CDR3 is TGCGCCAGCAGCCCGGCTGATTCGGATTCACCCCTCCACTTT.

The chain carries TRBV7-2 and TRBJ2-5, with D perhaps TRBD1 (7 bases). Trimming removed 1 base at V and 9 bases at J, with 21 bases between. Germline CDR1 is SGHTA and CDR2 is FQGNSA. The CDR3 has 16 amino acids. The CDR3 DNA reads TGTGCCAGCAGCTTAGTGGGGCAGGGGGGCAATCAGCCCCAGTACTTC. Protein product: CASSLVGQGGNQPQYF.

This clonotype showed up many times. This rearrangement joins TRBV5-6 to TRBJ2-7; D may match TRBD1 or TRBD2 (6 bases each). The germline CDR1 and CDR2 sequences are SGHDT and YYEEEE. Trimming removed 5 bases from V and 3 bases from J, with 15 bases in between. This CDR3 is built from 14 residues. In nucleotides, the CDR3 is TGTGCCAGCAGGGAGGGACACCGCGGCTACGAGCAGTACTTC. Protein sequence: CASREGHRGYEQYF.

The genes are TRBV6-5 and TRBJ2-7; 12 positions match TRBD2. The CDR3 loop spans 13 amino acids. The V segment lost 5 bases and the J segment 7 bases; nucleotides outside the gene matches: 3. Germline loops: CDR1 MNHEY, CDR2 SVGAGI. The CDR3 nucleotides are TGTGCCAGCAGTGCTGGACTAGCGGGGGAGCAGTACTTC. It yields the protein CASSAGLAGEQYF.

Notes on this clonotype: Sequence at one end of the junction differs from germline and may be a read error. The chain recombines TRBV7-6 with TRBJ2-6; D gene uncertain. CDR3 length: 13 amino acids. Germline-derived CDR1 and CDR2 are SGHVS and FNYEAQ. The CDR3 here is CASSLDGLNTEAF. The CDR3 DNA reads as TGTGCCAGCAGCTTGGATGGCCTGAACACTGAAGCTTTC.

This clonotype was seen ten or more times. V and J are TRBV5-1 and TRBJ2-7; 10 positions match TRBD2. CDR1 SGHRS and CDR2 YFSETQ come from the germline V gene. V lost 7 bases and J lost 6; bases outside the gene matches: 7. CDR3 size: 13 residues. The CDR3 reads CASGLAGASEQYF. The CDR3 bases are TGCGCCAGCGGGCTAGCGGGAGCCTCCGAGCAGTACTTC.

This clonotype has a count of ten or more. The V call is TRBV7-8, the J call TRBJ2-5; D is tentatively TRBD1 or TRBD2 (5 bases each). V lost 5 bases and J lost 3, with 16 bases in between. The germline gives CDR1 SGHVS, CDR2 FQNEAQ. This CDR3 has 15 residues. This chain's CDR3 is CASSPRDQTKETQYF. The CDR3 region has the DNA TGTGCCAGCAGCCCCCGGGACCAAACGAAAGAGACCCAGTACTTC. Complete variable domain (other parts from reference TRBV7-8 and TRBJ2-5): GAGVSQSPRYKVAKRGQDVALRCDPISGHVSLFWYQQALGQGPEFLTYFQNEAQLDKSGLPSDRFFAERPEGSVSTLKIQRTQQEDSAVYLCASSPRDQTKETQYFGPGTRLLVL.

The CDR3 DNA is TGTGCCAGCAGTTTAACACTGGGCTACGAGCAGTACTTC. Protein product: CASSLTLGYEQYF. This chain connects TRBV12-3 or TRBV12-4 to TRBJ2-7; D remains ambiguous. CDR3 length: 13 residues. V lost 2 bases, J lost 3 bases, and 8 bases lay in between.

At least ten counts were recorded for this clonotype. The chain recombines TRBV2 with TRBJ2-7, with 7 bases that match TRBD2. The germline V gene encodes CDR1 SNHLY and CDR2 FYNNEI. The length of the CDR3 is 14 residues. After removal of 5 bases from V and 6 bases from J, the junction contained 10 bases not matched to a gene. DNA for the CDR3: TGTGCCAGCAGTTTTGCGGGAGCATCGCGCGAGCAGTACTTC. Its translation: CASSFAGASREQYF. Full variable domain (remainder filled in from reference TRBV2 and TRBJ2-7): EPEVTQTPSHQVTQMGQEVILRCVPISNHLYFYWYRQILGQKVEFLVSFYNNEISEKSEIFDDQFSVERPDGSNFTLKIRSTKLEDSAMYFCASSFAGASREQYFGPGTRLTVT.

This clonotype was detected many times. The V gene is TRBV30, the J gene TRBJ1-6; TRBD1 might be the D (6 bases). The germline gives CDR1 GTSNPN, CDR2 SVGIG (reference sequence). V was trimmed by 2 bases and J by 7 bases, leaving 12 bases between them. The CDR3 is 14 amino acids. The DNA of the CDR3 is TGTGCCTGGAGTCGGGGGCAGGTCAATTCACCCCTCCACTTT. Protein product: CAWSRGQVNSPLHF.

The table lists this clonotype with many counts. Here the CDR3 reads CASSLSITEAFF. The CDR3 DNA sequence: TGTGCCAGCAGCTTAAGTATCACTGAAGCTTTCTTT. The genes are TRBV7-8 and TRBJ1-1; D gene ambiguous. Trimming shortened V by 2 bases and J by 4 bases, and 5 bases separated the two germline ends. Per germline, CDR1 SGHVS and CDR2 FQNEAQ. The CDR3 contains 12 residues.

This clonotype has at least ten counts. The chain is built from TRBV7-9 and TRBJ2-2; no clear D. The CDR3 length is 16 residues. Germline CDR1 is SEHNR and CDR2 is FQNEAQ (reference sequence). Deletions cut 1 base from V and 1 base from J, with 10 bases between. The CDR3 coding sequence is TGTGCCAGCAGCTTAGACGGAGTAGGGAACACCGGGGAGCTGTTTTTT. This translates into CASSLDGVGNTGELFF.

The chain recombines TRBV25-1 with TRBJ2-2; D not certain. Between the trimmed V and J ends, which lost 5 bases and 3 bases, there was a span of 10 bases. The CDR3 sequence is 14 residues long. Germline-derived CDR1 and CDR2 are MGHDK and SYGVNS. CDR3 sequence (DNA): TGTGCCAGCAGTCTCCGTACCGACACCGGGGAGCTGTTTTTT. As protein: CASSLRTDTGELFF. Looking up the rest from reference TRBV25-1 and TRBJ2-2 gives the full variable domain: EADIYQTPRYLVIGTGKKITLECSQTMGHDKMYWYQQDPGMELHLIHYSYGVNSTEKGDLSSESTVSRIRTEHFPLTLESARPSHTSQYLCASSLRTDTGELFFGEGSRLTVL.

V and J are TRBV12-3 or TRBV12-4 and TRBJ2-6, with 11 bases fitting TRBD2. The CDR3 extends over 19 amino acids. The junction had 12 bases not matched to a gene; V was cut back by 8 bases and J by 0 bases. CDR3 loop: CASCSPWTSGLSGANVLTF. The CDR3, as DNA: TGTGCCAGCTGCAGCCCTTGGACTAGCGGGCTCTCTGGGGCCAACGTCCTGACTTTC.

This clonotype was observed many times. This sequence joins TRBV5-5 and TRBJ2-5, with D perhaps matching TRBD1 or TRBD2 (5 bases each). Trimming left V 1 base short and J 3 bases short, with 7 bases between. CDR1 SGHKS and CDR2 YYEKEE come from the germline V gene (reference sequence). CDR3 length equals 13 residues. CDR3 bases: TGTGCCAGCAGCTTGATGGGGGAAGAGACCCAGTACTTC. Translated: CASSLMGEETQYF. The entire variable domain, with the rest obtained from reference TRBV5-5 and TRBJ2-5, is as follows: DAGVTQSPTHLIKTRGQQVTLRCSPISGHKSVSWYQQVLGQGPQFIFQYYEKEERGRGNFPDRFSARQFPNYSSELNVNALLLGDSALYLCASSLMGEETQYFGPGTRLLVL.

In its sample, this clonotype was seen many times. The chain employs TRBV19 and TRBJ1-3; D unresolved. This CDR3 comprises 13 residues. Germline V lookup: CDR1 LNHDA, CDR2 SQIVND (reference sequence). Trimming cost V 7 bases and J 3 bases, with 10 bases left between them. The CDR3 loop reads CASNPRSGNTIYF. CDR3 in DNA: TGTGCCAGTAACCCGAGGAGTGGAAACACCATATATTTT.